This T cell receptor beta chain was identified in a study of long-term antiretroviral therapy in people with HIV (dated by TCRdb to the early 2020s). Background on the whole study: Collection of the earliest samples took place about a decade ahead of the 2015 WHO recommendation for immediate ART, at a time when ART was typically delayed until CD4 counts fell. This retrospective serial study examined whether starting ART and sustained HIV suppression were associated with changes in the composition and diversity of the TRB repertoire in peripheral blood. A total of over 150 cryopreserved PBMC samples came from around 30 adults with confirmed HIV infection and were collected serially over a mean of around 6 years (range 1-12). Of the 30 to 35 participants with HIV, 10 to 11 were female. Test extractions of a monoclonal T-cell line alongside 30 or so polyclonal samples showed no cross-contamination during QIAcube processing.

Sequencing of the TRB variable region was done with the immunoSEQ hsTCRB v3.0 assay at survey level resolution. TRB sequencing targeted a depth of about 40,000-50,000 T-cell genomes per sample. Pooled TRB libraries were sequenced on an Illumina MiSeq with a v3 150-cycle kit. The paper's processing steps were these. Repertoire analysis ran in R within a reproducible Nextflow workflow covering QC, data transformation and analysis. LymphoSeq2, an R package for exploring AIRR-Seq data, was used to implement the custom analyses. A few samples yielding fewer than 5000 total TRB sequences were excluded, leaving more than 150 analyzed HIV repertoires. Among the 190 or so HIV repertoires that were kept, almost 60 were collected before ART initiation and more than 120 were collected after ART initiation. Repertoires were downsampled to 5000 TRB nucleotide sequences, and summary statistics were averaged over 100 downsampling iterations. TRB sequences were retained for analysis only if CDR3 regions of at least seven amino acids were present. Diversity was assessed using a clonality score derived from Shannon entropy and using the Gini coefficient. In the repertoire networks, any two of the top 5000 CDR3 amino acid sequences were connected whenever the two sequences differed by an edit distance of one. GLIPH2 predicted antigen specificity groups and MHC restriction for TRB CDR3 amino acid sequences. Known CMV, EBV, HIV or tissue antigen associations were flagged by matching CDR3 amino acid sequences against VDJdb and McPAS-TCR. Pre-ART, post-ART and control groups were compared with Wilcoxon signed-rank tests and Holm-Bonferroni correction. TCRdb obtained this table from immuneACCESS and retained in-frame rearrangements with V and J assigned. These tables miss some clones; where compared with another copy, unresolved V genes account for less than half of the shortfall, and the remainder is unexplained. That table supplies the V and J calls and clone size; D and trimming were determined from the DNA. The sample table lists roughly 12,000 clones, nearly 85% of them with a count of one. The ten largest clones add up to under 20% of the sample.

A note on this clone: This receptor's antigen is unknown. Base quality data are lacking; no much larger clone is found one base away.

Results the study describes overall, beyond this receptor: Limited PBMC availability meant only the TCR beta chain was sequenced, without alpha chain pairing. Unsorted PBMC were profiled instead of sorted CD4+ and CD8+ T cells because pre-ART samples had limited cell numbers. At every time point, the repertoire was dominated by expanded TRB clones first identified before ART initiation, although this dominance fluctuated and, in many PLHIV, declined after ART. The samples were dated from 2004 to 2017, and the ART regimens that were used may be less effective than current ART regimens. HIV repertoires had narrower CDR3 length ranges than controls, and the network structure suggested an antigen-experienced repertoire that shifted only slightly toward naive after ART. Inferences about post-ART repertoire changes are limited because no data were available on ART adherence, viral resistance or therapy changes. ART initiation was associated with a significant increase in TRB diversity, but diversity stayed significantly below transplant donor controls even after long-term ART.

Deletion took 6 bases off V and 0 bases off J, with a span of 8 bases between the germline ends. There are 12 amino acids in the CDR3, from cysteine to phenylalanine inclusive. Just CDR3 DNA is preserved here, 36 bases in frame from base 1. CDR1 and CDR2 are read off the germline V gene as SQVTM and ANQGSEA. To be included, a participant needed at least one PBMC sample from before ART initiation plus at least two post-ART samples. Treatment was received in the United States of America by all participants with HIV. Before DNA extraction, cryopreserved samples of about 1-11 million PBMC were thawed and then washed. At the time of the earliest PBMC sample, participants with HIV were aged between about 20 and 54 years. PBMC samples from each participant spanned 1-4 timepoints before ART initiation and 2-8 timepoints after ART initiation, with a median of 7 samples. For every participant, serial HIV viral load, CD4+ T-cell count, ART history and demographic data were obtained. A Qiagen kit on a QIAcube was used to extract genomic DNA from unsorted PBMC, with samples processed in batches of 12.

The clonotype was recovered from a man aged 40-49 years with HIV. Recombination joined TRBV29-1 with TRBJ1-1; the D gene remains uncertain. The sequenced sample was unsorted PBMCs, obtained 3.4 years after starting antiretroviral therapy. The nucleotides read TGCAGCGTGCGCTACATGAACACTGAAGCTTTCTTT. Its translation reads: CSVRYMNTEAFF.